The table lists the clone carrying this T cell receptor (beta chain) with many counts. Its specificity is unknown. TCR beta VDJ and CDR3 profiling used genomic DNA as template. TCRdb redid the calling of the reads with MiXCR, one entry per CDR3 protein. Counted here are about 160,000 distinct CDR3 sequences, roughly 48% occurring once; the ten biggest clones make up under 35%. CD8+CD57+ cell expansion had been shown by flow cytometry in patients chosen for sequencing. Patients had undergone no therapy by the time their blood was sampled. The data were obtained in a study of CD8+CD57+ T cells in acquired aplastic anemia. Study-wide results and caveats: It was found that nearly 30 CD8+ CDR3 sequences were shared between patients and controls.

The V end was cut by 1 base, the J end by 8 bases, with 14 bases between. This CDR3 has 15 residues. Germline V gene lookup returns CDR1 SEHNR and CDR2 FQNEAQ (reference sequence). The sequence was collected from a human donor with aplastic anemia. The V and J genes are TRBV7-9 and TRBJ1-4; D remains unclear. The sample comprised sorted CD4+, CD8+, or CD8+CD57+ T cells (not recorded which) from PBMCs. The CDR3 coding sequence is TGTGCCAGCAGCTTAGTTGGTCCGGGCTGGGAAAAACTGTTTTTT. This codes for CASSLVGPGWEKLFF.